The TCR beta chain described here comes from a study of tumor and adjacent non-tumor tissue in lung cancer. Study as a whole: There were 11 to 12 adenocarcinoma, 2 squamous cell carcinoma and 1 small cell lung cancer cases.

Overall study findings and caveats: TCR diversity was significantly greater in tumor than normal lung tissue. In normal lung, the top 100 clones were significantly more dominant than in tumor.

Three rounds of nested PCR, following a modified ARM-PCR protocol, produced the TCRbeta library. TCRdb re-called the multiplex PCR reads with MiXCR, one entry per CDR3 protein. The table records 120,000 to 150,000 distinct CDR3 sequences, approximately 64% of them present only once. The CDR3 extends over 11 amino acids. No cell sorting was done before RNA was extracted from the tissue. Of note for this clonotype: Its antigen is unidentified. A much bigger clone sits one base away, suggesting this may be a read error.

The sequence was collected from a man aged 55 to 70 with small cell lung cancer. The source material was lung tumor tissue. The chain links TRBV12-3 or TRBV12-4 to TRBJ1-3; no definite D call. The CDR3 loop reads CASSFGKTIYF. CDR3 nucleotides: TGTGCCAGCAGTTTCGGAAAGACCATATATTTT.